This passage covers 26 T cell receptor beta chains from one sample sequenced in a study of cytomegalovirus exposure and HLA in healthy donors. The PCR used 60 Vbeta and 13 Jbeta primers. Clones were read by immunoSEQ multiplex PCR, and TCRdb kept only the in-frame ones, dropping some. Of around 170,000 clones listed, around 68% are singletons. Sequenced input: PBMCs. The receptors come from a girl under 18 in good health and CMV-seronegative.

In DNA form, the CDR3 reads TGCGCCAGCAGCCAAGGGTCTAGCGGGGGTCCTACGAAGCAGTACTTC. This codes for CASSQGSSGGPTKQYF. This sequence joins TRBV4-1 and TRBJ2-5; 10 bases agree with TRBD2. CDR1 MGHRA and CDR2 YSYEKL come from the germline V gene. Trimming cost V 1 base and J 11 bases; bases outside gene matches: 13. The CDR3 is made up of 16 amino acids.

The chain couples TRBV13 to TRBJ1-2; 10 bases align to TRBD1. CDR1 is PRHDT and CDR2 is FYEKMQ in the germline V gene (reference sequence). Germline trimming cut 5 bases from V and 8 bases from J; bases unmatched to any gene: 17. The CDR3 is made up of 17 amino acids. CDR3 in amino acids: CASSRRGQGPGVSGYTF. The CDR3 region has the DNA TGTGCCAGCAGCCGCCGGGGACAGGGGCCGGGAGTGTCGGGCTACACCTTC.

The chain employs TRBV5-1 and TRBJ1-4; TRBD1 matches at 8 bases. The germline V gene encodes CDR1 SGHRS and CDR2 YFSETQ. The CDR3 loop spans 14 amino acids. V was clipped by 3 bases and J by 8 bases; unmatched bases: 6. This CDR3 reads CASSSGQGREKLFF. CDR3 bases: TGCGCCAGCAGCTCCGGACAGGGCAGGGAAAAACTGTTTTTT.

In this sample, this clone turned up a few times. CDR3 in amino acids: CASSWGDSYSGNTIYF. As DNA, the CDR3 is TGCGCCAGCAGCTGGGGGGACAGCTACTCTGGAAACACCATATATTTT. J is TRBJ1-3 and V is TRBV5-1; 7 bases agree with TRBD1. The germline gives CDR1 SGHRS, CDR2 YFSETQ. V lost 3 bases to trimming and J lost 0 bases; unmatched junction nucleotides: 6. The CDR3 loop spans 16 amino acids.

V and J are TRBV7-6 and TRBJ2-7; 8 bases map to TRBD2. The ends lost 1 base at V and 2 bases at J; junction bases unmatched: 4. This CDR3 has 15 residues. The germline V gene encodes CDR1 SGHVS and CDR2 FNYEAQ. DNA for the CDR3: TGTGCCAGCAGCTTAGGGGCGGGACTAGCCTACGAGCAGTACTTC. Translated, it gives CASSLGAGLAYEQYF. Full variable domain (rest looked up from reference TRBV7-6 and TRBJ2-7): GAGVSQSPRYKVTKRGQDVALRCDPISGHVSLYWYRQALGQGPEFLTYFNYEAQQDKSGLPNDRFSAERPEGSISTLTIQRTEQRDSAMYRCASSLGAGLAYEQYFGPGTRLTVT.

This chain uses TRBV11-3 with TRBJ2-2; 10 bases align to TRBD1. V shed 5 bases, J shed 5 bases, and the junction held 2 bases outside the gene matches. Germline V gene lookup returns CDR1 SGHNT and CDR2 YENEEA. This CDR3 has 14 amino acids. The CDR3 DNA reads as TGTGCCAGCAGCGGGGGACAGGGGACCGGGGAGCTGTTTTTT. It encodes CASSGGQGTGELFF.

The chain has TRBV27 and TRBJ1-5; TRBD1 matches 7 bases. This CDR3 comprises 14 residues. The V segment lost 5 bases and the J segment 1 base; nucleotides outside the gene matches: 2. The V gene's germline CDR1 is MNHEY and CDR2 SMNVEV (reference sequence). This chain's CDR3 is CASSMGQSNQPQHF. The CDR3 DNA sequence: TGTGCCAGCAGTATGGGACAGAGCAATCAGCCCCAGCATTTT.

The chain employs TRBV18 and TRBJ1-6, with D unresolved. Germline V CDR1 and CDR2: KGHSH, LQKENI. The CDR3 totals 13 residues. Trimming removed 2 bases from V and 7 bases from J, with 6 bases in between. The CDR3 sequence is CASSPGENSPLHF. CDR3 coding DNA: TGTGCCAGCTCACCAGGGGAGAATTCACCCCTCCACTTT.

The rearrangement uses TRBV5-1 and TRBJ2-1, with 7 bases lining up with TRBD1. The germline gives CDR1 SGHRS, CDR2 YFSETQ. The trim removed 4 bases at V and 5 bases at J, leaving 3 bases unmatched. There are 13 residues in the CDR3. The CDR3 loop reads CASSLQGNNEQFF. The CDR3 nucleotides are TGCGCCAGCAGCCTACAGGGGAACAATGAGCAGTTCTTC.

The chain is built from TRBV11-3 and TRBJ1-1; a weak D match, TRBD1 (6 bases). This CDR3 is built from 13 residues. Germline lookup yields CDR1 SGHNT and CDR2 YENEEA. The V end lost 1 base, the J end lost 5 bases, and 8 bases lay between the germline ends. DNA of the CDR3: TGTGCCAGCAGCTTAGGGGGGACAACTGAAGCTTTCTTT. Translated, it gives CASSLGGTTEAFF.

The CDR3: CASSTGTNNYEQYF. CDR3 bases: TGCGCCAGCAGCACCGGGACAAACAACTACGAGCAGTACTTC. The chain links TRBV5-1 to TRBJ2-7, with TRBD1 as a possible D gene (6 bases). Germline values: CDR1 SGHRS, CDR2 YFSETQ. V was clipped by 4 bases and J by 3 bases, with 14 bases between them. CDR3 length: 14 residues.

The chain employs TRBV25-1 and TRBJ2-2; no firm D call. The V and J ends lost 7 bases and 1 base respectively, with 4 bases between them. The CDR3 totals 12 residues. Looked up from germline, CDR1 is MGHDK and CDR2 is SYGVNS. The CDR3 here is CASIKNTGELFF. CDR3 sequence (DNA): TGTGCCAGCATTAAGAACACCGGGGAGCTGTTTTTT.

The count of this clone is one. This chain connects TRBV2 to TRBJ2-2; 15 bases match TRBD2. V dropped 7 bases and J dropped 1; count of bases not matched to a gene: 4. The CDR3 has 17 amino acids. Germline lookup yields CDR1 SNHLY and CDR2 FYNNEI. The CDR3 loop is CASMRTSGGVNTGELFF. The CDR3 coding sequence is TGTGCCAGCATGAGGACTAGCGGGGGGGTGAACACCGGGGAGCTGTTTTTT.

The genes are TRBV18 and TRBJ1-1; D not certain. Trimming pared 6 bases from V and 0 bases from J, leaving 11 bases between. The germline V gene has CDR1 KGHSH and CDR2 LQKENI. This CDR3 contains 14 residues. CDR3 DNA: TGTGCCAGCTCGACCACGGAGCTGAACACTGAAGCTTTCTTT. This encodes CASSTTELNTEAFF.

This clone was observed a single time. The CDR3 nucleotides are TGCGCCAGCAGCTTGGCCGGGGGGACCTACAATGAGCAGTTCTTC. As protein: CASSLAGGTYNEQFF. The rearrangement joins TRBV5-1 to TRBJ2-1, with 7 bases aligning to TRBD2. The CDR3 contains 15 residues. Germline assignment: CDR1 SGHRS and CDR2 YFSETQ. Trimming at V came to 0 bases and at J to 2 bases, leaving 2 bases not matched to a gene.

The chain uses TRBV7-9 and TRBJ2-1; no firm D call. CDR1 SEHNR and CDR2 FQNEAQ come from the germline V gene (reference sequence). V was pared by 5 bases and J by 4 bases, with 6 bases between. The CDR3 is made up of 12 amino acids. Here the CDR3 DNA reads TGTGCCAGCAGCCCCTCTTACAATGAGCAGTTCTTC. This gives the protein CASSPSYNEQFF.

This clone was detected only once. The V gene is TRBV5-1, the J gene TRBJ1-2; D might be TRBD1 (6 bases). V lost 4 bases, J lost 6 bases, and 10 bases lay in between. Germline assignment: CDR1 SGHRS and CDR2 YFSETQ. CDR3 length equals 12 residues. CDR3 protein: CASSPRGHGYTF. The CDR3 nucleotides are TGCGCCAGCAGCCCGCGGGGGCATGGCTACACCTTC.

This clone was observed a few times. The V call is TRBV4-1, the J call TRBJ1-4; D is unresolved. The CDR3 length is 17 residues. Germline V CDR1 and CDR2: MGHRA, YSYEKL. The ends were cut back, 0 bases at V and 4 bases at J, with 15 bases in the middle. This CDR3 is CASSQDPPREYNEKLFF. The CDR3 coding sequence is TGCGCCAGCAGCCAAGATCCCCCACGCGAGTATAATGAAAAACTGTTTTTT.

The chain recombines TRBV10-3 with TRBJ1-3; D perhaps matches TRBD1 (6 bases). Germline CDR1 reads ENHRY; CDR2 reads SYGVKD. The CDR3 runs 17 residues. V lost 3 bases to trimming and J lost 0 bases, with 15 bases between them. The DNA of the CDR3 is TGTGCCATCAGTGATCGGGGGCGCGGGAGCTCTGGAAACACCATATATTTT. This sequence encodes CAISDRGRGSSGNTIYF.

The rearrangement links TRBV12-5 to TRBJ1-4, with 9 bases matching TRBD1. Germline values: CDR1 LGHNT, CDR2 FRNRAP. V lost 5 bases and J lost 8; bases outside the gene matches: 12. The CDR3 is made up of 16 amino acids. This CDR3 reads CASGQWPDRGKEKLFF. The CDR3 DNA sequence: TGTGCTAGTGGTCAATGGCCGGACAGGGGAAAGGAAAAACTGTTTTTT.

The gene calls are TRBV5-4 and TRBJ1-6; D unresolved. Germline V gene sequence: CDR1 SGHNT, CDR2 YYREEE (reference sequence). The CDR3 is 14 amino acids. The V end was cut by 2 bases, the J end by 13 bases, with 16 bases between. CDR3 coding DNA: TGTGCCAGCAGCTTTGATTTAGAGGGTATGCCCCTCCACTTT. Translating it yields CASSFDLEGMPLHF.

With respect to this clone: The same CDR3 can be traced to other DNA sequences in this sample. The V gene is TRBV7-3, the J gene TRBJ1-1; possible D gene TRBD1, 5 bases. Germline V gives CDR1 SGHTA, CDR2 FQGTGA. The V gene lost 4 bases and the J gene lost 3 bases, with 9 bases spanning the gap. CDR3 length: 13 residues. The CDR3 here is CASSSQGDTEAFF. The CDR3 nucleotides read TGTGCCAGCAGCTCACAAGGGGACACTGAAGCTTTCTTT.

Worth noting for this clone: Sequence at one end of the junction differs from germline and may be a read error. The chain employs TRBV7-7 and TRBJ2-2; a possible D gene is TRBD1 (5 bases). Germline CDR1 reads SSHAT; CDR2 reads FNYEAQ (reference sequence). CDR3 length equals 14 residues. DNA for the CDR3: TGTGCTAGCAGCTCGGACACTCCTAGCGGGGAGCTGTTTTTT. Translated, it gives CASSSDTPSGELFF.

This clone counts as medium-sized. This sequence joins TRBV5-1 and TRBJ1-1; D is uncertain. The CDR3 covers 14 residues. Germline-derived CDR1 and CDR2 are SGHRS and YFSETQ. V was trimmed by 2 bases and J by 1 base, leaving 9 bases between them. The CDR3 is CASSFPAKNTEAFF. The CDR3 DNA reads as TGCGCCAGCAGCTTCCCCGCGAAGAACACTGAAGCTTTCTTT.

The DNA of the CDR3 is TGCGCCAGCAGCCAAGGGCCCCCCCTTACGACAGGATTCACTGAAGCTTTCTTT. Its translation is CASSQGPPLTTGFTEAFF. The V and J genes are TRBV4-1 and TRBJ1-1, with TRBD1 as a possible D gene (6 bases). This CDR3 is 18 amino acids long. The V end lost 1 base, the J end lost 4 bases, and 22 bases lay between the germline ends. Germline CDR1 is MGHRA and CDR2 is YSYEKL.

This rearrangement joins TRBV4-1 to TRBJ1-1, with a tentative D call TRBD1 (6 bases). CDR1 is MGHRA and CDR2 is YSYEKL in the germline V gene. V lost 4 bases and J 5 bases, leaving 17 bases between the germline ends. The CDR3 covers 15 residues. The CDR3 sequence: CASSPGHGARTEAFF. The CDR3 DNA is TGCGCCAGCAGCCCGGGACATGGTGCGAGGACTGAAGCTTTCTTT.